This TCR beta chain was recorded in a study of blood T cell repertoires in COVID-19. Whole-study context: PBMCs, B-cell-depleted T cells, or T cells were the source of the cDNA or gDNA that made up the material.

The table came from immunoSEQ multiplex PCR; TCRdb's copy has only in-frame clones and leaves some out. The table includes under 200,000 clones, about 86% detected once. The sequence derives from a woman of 80 years or more in a cohort sampled during active or convalescent COVID-19. Material: peripheral blood.

CDR3 in DNA: TGTGCCAGCAGCTTACTAGCGGGAGGTAGCGAGCAGTACGTC. This gives the protein CASSLLAGGSEQYV. This chain joins TRBV11-2 and TRBJ2-7; 11 bases are shared with TRBD2. The CDR3 totals 14 residues. CDR1 is SGHAT, CDR2 FQNNGV, per germline. The J segment lost 6 bases and the V segment lost 2 bases, leaving 3 bases of the junction unmatched.